This TCR beta chain was sequenced in a study of OX40 agonist ivuxolimab in advanced cancers. V was trimmed by 0 bases and J by 1 base, leaving 7 bases between them. The germline V gene has CDR1 SGHKS and CDR2 YYEKEE (reference sequence). The CDR3 contains 14 residues. This clone was observed once. TCRdb's copy holds only in-frame clones and misses some; the assay was immunoSEQ multiplex PCR. Of about 73,000 clones listed, approximately 79% are singletons. The source was CD4+ or CD8+ T cells sorted from blood, collected in a trial of the OX40 agonist ivuxolimab. The sequence was obtained from an adult with an advanced solid tumor such as melanoma, head and neck, liver or kidney cancer. J is TRBJ1-1 and V is TRBV5-5, with unresolved D. CDR3 in DNA: TGTGCCAGCAGCTTGGAACAGTGGAACACTGAAGCTTTCTTT. Amino acid sequence: CASSLEQWNTEAFF. Based on the CDR3 plus reference TRBV5-5 and TRBJ1-1, the full variable domain is DAGVTQSPTHLIKTRGQQVTLRCSPISGHKSVSWYQQVLGQGPQFIFQYYEKEERGRGNFPDRFSARQFPNYSSELNVNALLLGDSALYLCASSLEQWNTEAFFGQGTRLTVV.